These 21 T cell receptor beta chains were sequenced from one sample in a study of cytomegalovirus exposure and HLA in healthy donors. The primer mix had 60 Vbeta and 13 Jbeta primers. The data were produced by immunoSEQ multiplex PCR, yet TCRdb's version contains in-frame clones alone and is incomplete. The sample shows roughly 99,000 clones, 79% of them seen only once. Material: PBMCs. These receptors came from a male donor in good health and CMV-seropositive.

The CDR3 DNA is TGCGCCAGCAGCCAAAACTTCGGGTACGAGCAGTACTTC. Encoded protein: CASSQNFGYEQYF. The chain has TRBV4-1 and TRBJ2-7; D call uncertain. CDR3 length: 13 amino acids. Germline V CDR1 and CDR2: MGHRA, YSYEKL. V was cut by 2 bases and J by 4 bases, with 9 bases left in between.

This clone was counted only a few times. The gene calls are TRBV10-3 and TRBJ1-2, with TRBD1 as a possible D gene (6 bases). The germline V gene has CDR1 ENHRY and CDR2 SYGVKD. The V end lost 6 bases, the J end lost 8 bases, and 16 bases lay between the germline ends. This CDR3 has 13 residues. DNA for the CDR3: TGTGCCATCAGACAAGGACAGACGGACGGCTACACCTTC. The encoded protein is CAIRQGQTDGYTF.

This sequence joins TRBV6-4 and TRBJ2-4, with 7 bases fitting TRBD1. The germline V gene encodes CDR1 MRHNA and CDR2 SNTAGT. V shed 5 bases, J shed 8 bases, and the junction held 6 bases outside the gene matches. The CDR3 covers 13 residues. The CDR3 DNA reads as TGTGCCAGCAGTATGGACAGGAAGGACATTCAGTACTTC. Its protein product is CASSMDRKDIQYF.

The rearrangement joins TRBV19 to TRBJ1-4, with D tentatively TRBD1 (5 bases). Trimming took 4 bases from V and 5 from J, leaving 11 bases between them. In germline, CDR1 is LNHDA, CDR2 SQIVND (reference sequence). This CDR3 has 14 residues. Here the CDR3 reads CASSTHRTNEKLFF. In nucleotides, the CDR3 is TGTGCCAGTAGTACTCACAGGACAAATGAAAAACTGTTTTTT.

As DNA, the CDR3 is TGTGCCAGCAGTTGGGACAGGGCAGCTAACTATGGCTACACCTTC. Translated: CASSWDRAANYGYTF. The chain is built from TRBV27 and TRBJ1-2, with 9 bases lining up with TRBD1. J gave up 0 bases and V 4 bases, and 3 bases lay outside the gene matches. The CDR3 spans 15 residues. Looked up from germline, CDR1 is MNHEY and CDR2 is SMNVEV (reference sequence).

As DNA, the CDR3 is TGCGCCAGCAGCCAAGGGACAGGGCCTGATCAGCCCCAGCATTTT. Protein: CASSQGTGPDQPQHF. The genes are TRBV4-3 and TRBJ1-5; TRBD1 matches at 8 bases. J lost 5 bases, V lost 1 base, and 4 bases had no gene match. The germline V gene has CDR1 LGHNA and CDR2 YSLEER. The CDR3 spans 15 residues.

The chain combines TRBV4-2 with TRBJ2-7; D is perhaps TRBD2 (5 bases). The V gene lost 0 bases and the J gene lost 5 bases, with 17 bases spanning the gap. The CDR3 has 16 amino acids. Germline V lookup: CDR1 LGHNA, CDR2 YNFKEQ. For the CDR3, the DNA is TGTGCCAGCAGCCAAGAAAGGCTAGCTATTTCCCACGAGCAGTACTTC. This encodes CASSQERLAISHEQYF.

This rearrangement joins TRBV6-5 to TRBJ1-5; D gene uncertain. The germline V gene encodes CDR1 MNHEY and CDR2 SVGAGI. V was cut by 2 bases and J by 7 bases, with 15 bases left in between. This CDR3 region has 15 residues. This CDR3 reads CASSYRGSGEQPQHF. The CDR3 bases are TGTGCCAGCAGTTACCGGGGATCTGGGGAGCAGCCCCAGCATTTT.

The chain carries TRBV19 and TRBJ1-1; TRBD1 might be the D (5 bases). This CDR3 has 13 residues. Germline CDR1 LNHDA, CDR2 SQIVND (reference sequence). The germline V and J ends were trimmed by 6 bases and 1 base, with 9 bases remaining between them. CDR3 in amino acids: CASRNQGNTEAFF. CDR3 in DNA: TGTGCCAGTAGGAATCAGGGGAACACTGAAGCTTTCTTT. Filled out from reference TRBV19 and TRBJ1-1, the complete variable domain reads DGGITQSPKYLFRKEGQNVTLSCEQNLNHDAMYWYRQDPGQGLRLIYYSQIVNDFQKGDIAEGYSVSREKKESFPLTVTSAQKNPTAFYLCASRNQGNTEAFFGQGTRLTVV.

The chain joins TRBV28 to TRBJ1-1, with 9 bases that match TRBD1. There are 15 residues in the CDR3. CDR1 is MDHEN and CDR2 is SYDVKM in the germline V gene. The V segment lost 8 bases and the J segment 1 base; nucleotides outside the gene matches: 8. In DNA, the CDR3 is TGTGCCAGCGGTACAGGGGGCGGGTGGAACACTGAAGCTTTCTTT. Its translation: CASGTGGGWNTEAFF.

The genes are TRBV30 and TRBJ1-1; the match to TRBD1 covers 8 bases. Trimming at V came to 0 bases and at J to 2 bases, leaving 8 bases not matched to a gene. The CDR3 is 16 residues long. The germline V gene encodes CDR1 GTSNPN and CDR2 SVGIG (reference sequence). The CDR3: CAWSVDRGVYNTEAFF. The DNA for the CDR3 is TGTGCCTGGAGTGTTGACAGGGGAGTATACAACACTGAAGCTTTCTTT. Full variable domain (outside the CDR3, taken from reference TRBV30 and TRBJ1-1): SQTIHQWPATLVQPVGSPLSLECTVEGTSNPNLYWYRQAAGRGLQLLFYSVGIGQISSEVPQNLSASRPQDRQFILSSKKLLLSDSGFYLCAWSVDRGVYNTEAFFGQGTRLTVV.

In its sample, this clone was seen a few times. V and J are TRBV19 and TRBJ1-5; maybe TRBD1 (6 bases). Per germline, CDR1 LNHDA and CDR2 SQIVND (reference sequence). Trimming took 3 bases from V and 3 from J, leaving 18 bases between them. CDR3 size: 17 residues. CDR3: CASSILTGFLFNQPQHF. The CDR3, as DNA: TGTGCCAGTAGTATCCTGACAGGATTTTTATTCAATCAGCCCCAGCATTTT.

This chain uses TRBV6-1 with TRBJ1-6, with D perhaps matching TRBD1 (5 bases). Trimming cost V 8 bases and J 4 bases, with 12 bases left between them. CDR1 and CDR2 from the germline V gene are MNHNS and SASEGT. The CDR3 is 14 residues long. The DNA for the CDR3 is TGTGCCAGCGGGACTGACCCTTATAATTCACCCCTCCACTTT. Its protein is CASGTDPYNSPLHF.

In DNA, the CDR3 is TGTGCCAGCAGGAGGGGGACATTAACCGGGGAGCTGTTTTTT. Its protein product is CASRRGTLTGELFF. The chain joins TRBV27 to TRBJ2-2; tentatively, D is TRBD1 (6 bases). V gave up 6 bases and J gave up 5 bases, with 13 bases separating them. Germline V gene lookup returns CDR1 MNHEY and CDR2 SMNVEV (reference sequence). This CDR3 spans 14 amino acids.

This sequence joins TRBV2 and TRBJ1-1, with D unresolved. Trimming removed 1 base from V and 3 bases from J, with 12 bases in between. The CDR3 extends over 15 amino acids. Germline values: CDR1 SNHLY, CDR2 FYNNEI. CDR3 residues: CASSEGPGRDTEAFF. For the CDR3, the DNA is TGTGCCAGCAGTGAAGGACCTGGGAGGGACACTGAAGCTTTCTTT.

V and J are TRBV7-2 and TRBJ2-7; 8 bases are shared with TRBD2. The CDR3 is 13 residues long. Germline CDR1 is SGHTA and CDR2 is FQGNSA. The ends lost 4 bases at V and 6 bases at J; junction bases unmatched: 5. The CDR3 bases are TGTGCCAGCAGCTCGGGGGGGCTTGTCGAGCAGTACTTC. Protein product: CASSSGGLVEQYF. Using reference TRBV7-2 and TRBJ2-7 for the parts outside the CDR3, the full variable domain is GAGVSQSPSNKVTEKGKDVELRCDPISGHTALYWYRQSLGQGLEFLIYFQGNSAPDKSGLPSDRFSAERTGGSVSTLTIQRTQQEDSAVYLCASSSGGLVEQYFGPGTRLTVT.

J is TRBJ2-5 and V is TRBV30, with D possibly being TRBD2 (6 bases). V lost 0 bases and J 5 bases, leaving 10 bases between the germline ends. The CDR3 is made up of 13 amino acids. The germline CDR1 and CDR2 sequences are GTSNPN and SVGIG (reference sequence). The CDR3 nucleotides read TGTGCCTGGAGTGTTAGTGGGGGGGAGACCCAGTACTTC. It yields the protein CAWSVSGGETQYF. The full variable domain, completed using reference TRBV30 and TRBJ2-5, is SQTIHQWPATLVQPVGSPLSLECTVEGTSNPNLYWYRQAAGRGLQLLFYSVGIGQISSEVPQNLSASRPQDRQFILSSKKLLLSDSGFYLCAWSVSGGETQYFGPGTRLLVL.

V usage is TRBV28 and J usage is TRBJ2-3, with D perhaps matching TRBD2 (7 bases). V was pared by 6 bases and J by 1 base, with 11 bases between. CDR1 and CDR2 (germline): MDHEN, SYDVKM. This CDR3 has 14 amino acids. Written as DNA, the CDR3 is TGTGCCAGCAGACTAGGGGGGGGCACAGATACGCAGTATTTT. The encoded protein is CASRLGGGTDTQYF.

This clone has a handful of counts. In DNA, the CDR3 is TGCAGCGTTGAAGGCGGGGGGGCGTGGAATGAGCAGTTCTTC. Its protein product is CSVEGGGAWNEQFF. This chain uses TRBV29-1 with TRBJ2-1; 9 bases line up with TRBD2. This CDR3 is built from 14 residues. Trimming took 1 base from V and 7 from J; bases not matched to a gene: 5. Germline CDR1 SQVTM, CDR2 ANQGSEA.

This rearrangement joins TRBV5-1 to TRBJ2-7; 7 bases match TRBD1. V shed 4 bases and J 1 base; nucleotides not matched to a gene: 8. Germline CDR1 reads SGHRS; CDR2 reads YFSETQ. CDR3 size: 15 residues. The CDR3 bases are TGCGCCAGCAGCCCGCCCTCAGGGGGATCCTACGAGCAGTACTTC. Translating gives CASSPPSGGSYEQYF.

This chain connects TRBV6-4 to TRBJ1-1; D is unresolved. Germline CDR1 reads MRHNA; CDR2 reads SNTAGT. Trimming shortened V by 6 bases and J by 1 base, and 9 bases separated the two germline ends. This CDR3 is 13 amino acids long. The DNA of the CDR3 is TGTGCCAGCAGCGTCCGGAGGAACACTGAAGCTTTCTTT. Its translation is CASSVRRNTEAFF.